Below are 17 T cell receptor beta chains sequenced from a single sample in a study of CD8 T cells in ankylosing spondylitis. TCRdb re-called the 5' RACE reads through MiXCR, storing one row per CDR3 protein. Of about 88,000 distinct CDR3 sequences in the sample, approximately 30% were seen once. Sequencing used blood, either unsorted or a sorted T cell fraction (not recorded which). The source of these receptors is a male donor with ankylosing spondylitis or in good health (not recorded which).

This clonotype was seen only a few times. The CDR3 is CSARVSGTSYEQYF. The CDR3 DNA sequence: TGCAGTGCTAGAGTTAGCGGGACCTCCTACGAGCAGTACTTC. The rearrangement links TRBV20-1 to TRBJ2-7; 8 nucleotides match TRBD2. Germline V gene data show CDR1 as DFQATT and CDR2 as SNEGSKA (reference sequence). V gave up 1 base and J gave up 0 bases; unmatched junction bases: 2. CDR3 size: 14 residues.

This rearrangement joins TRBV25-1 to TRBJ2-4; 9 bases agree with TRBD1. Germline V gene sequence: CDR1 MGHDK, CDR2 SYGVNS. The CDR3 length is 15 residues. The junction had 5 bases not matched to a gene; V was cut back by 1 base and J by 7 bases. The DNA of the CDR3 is TGTGCCAGCAGTGAATCGGGACAGGGACAGAACATTCAGTACTTC. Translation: CASSESGQGQNIQYF.

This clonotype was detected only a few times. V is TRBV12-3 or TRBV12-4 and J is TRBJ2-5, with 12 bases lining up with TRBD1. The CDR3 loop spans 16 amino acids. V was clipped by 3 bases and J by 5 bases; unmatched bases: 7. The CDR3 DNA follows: TGTGCCAGCAGTTTGGCCGGGACAGGGGGCATGGAGACCCAGTACTTC. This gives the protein CASSLAGTGGMETQYF.

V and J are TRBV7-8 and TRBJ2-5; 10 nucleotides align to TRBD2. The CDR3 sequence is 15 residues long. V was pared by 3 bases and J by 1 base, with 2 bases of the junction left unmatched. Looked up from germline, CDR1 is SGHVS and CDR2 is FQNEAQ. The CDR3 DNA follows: TGTGCCAGCAGCTTTGAGCGGGGGGGCCAAGAGACCCAGTACTTC. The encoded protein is CASSFERGGQETQYF.

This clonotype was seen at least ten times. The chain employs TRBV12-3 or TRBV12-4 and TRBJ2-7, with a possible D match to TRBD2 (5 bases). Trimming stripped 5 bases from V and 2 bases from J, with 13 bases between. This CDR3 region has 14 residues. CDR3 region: CASSPGLGPYEQYF. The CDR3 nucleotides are TGTGCCAGCAGTCCAGGACTTGGTCCCTACGAGCAGTACTTC.

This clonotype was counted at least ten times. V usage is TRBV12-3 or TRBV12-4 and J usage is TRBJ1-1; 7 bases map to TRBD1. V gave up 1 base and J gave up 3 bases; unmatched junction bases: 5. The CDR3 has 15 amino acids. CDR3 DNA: TGTGCCAGCAGTTTAGAAGGGCAGGGGGACACTGAAGCTTTCTTT. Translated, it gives CASSLEGQGDTEAFF.

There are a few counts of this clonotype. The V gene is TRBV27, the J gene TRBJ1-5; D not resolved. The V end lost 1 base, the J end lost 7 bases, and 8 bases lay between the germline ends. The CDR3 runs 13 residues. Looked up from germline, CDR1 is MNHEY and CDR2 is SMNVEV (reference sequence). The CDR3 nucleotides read TGTGCCAGCAGTTTATACACGGGACAGCCCCAGCATTTT. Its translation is CASSLYTGQPQHF.

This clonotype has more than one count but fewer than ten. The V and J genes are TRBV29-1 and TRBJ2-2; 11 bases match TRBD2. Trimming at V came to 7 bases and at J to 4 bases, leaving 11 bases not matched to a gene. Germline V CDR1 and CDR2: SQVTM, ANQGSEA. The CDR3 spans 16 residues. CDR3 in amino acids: CSGVTSGRVGTGELFF. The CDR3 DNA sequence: TGCAGCGGTGTAACTAGCGGGAGAGTCGGCACCGGGGAGCTGTTTTTT.

This CDR3 reads CASSQDYSAYQPQHF. CDR3 bases: TGTGCCAGCAGCCAAGATTACAGTGCGTATCAGCCCCAGCATTTT. The V and J genes are TRBV3-1 and TRBJ1-5; D unresolved. Trimming pared 0 bases from V and 5 bases from J, leaving 11 bases between. The CDR3 runs 15 residues. Germline CDR1 is LGHDT and CDR2 is YNNKEL (reference sequence).

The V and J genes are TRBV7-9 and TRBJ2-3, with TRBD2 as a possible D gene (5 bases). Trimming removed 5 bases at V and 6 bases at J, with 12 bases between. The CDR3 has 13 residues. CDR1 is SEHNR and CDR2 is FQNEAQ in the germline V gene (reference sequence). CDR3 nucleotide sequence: TGTGCCAGCAGCCTGGACTCCTCCGATACGCAGTATTTT. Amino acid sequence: CASSLDSSDTQYF.

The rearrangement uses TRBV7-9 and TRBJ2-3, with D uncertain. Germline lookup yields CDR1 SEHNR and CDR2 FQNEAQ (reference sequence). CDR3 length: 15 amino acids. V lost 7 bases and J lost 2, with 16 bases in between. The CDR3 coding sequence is TGTGCCAGCATCCTCGGCCCGGCGAACACAGATACGCAGTATTTT. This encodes CASILGPANTDTQYF.

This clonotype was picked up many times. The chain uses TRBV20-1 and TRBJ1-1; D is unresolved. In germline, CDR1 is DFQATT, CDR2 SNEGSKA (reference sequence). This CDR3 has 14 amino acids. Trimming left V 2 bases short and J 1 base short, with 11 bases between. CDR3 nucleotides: TGCAGTGCTAGACCCCCCCCGGGGAACACTGAAGCTTTCTTT. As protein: CSARPPPGNTEAFF.

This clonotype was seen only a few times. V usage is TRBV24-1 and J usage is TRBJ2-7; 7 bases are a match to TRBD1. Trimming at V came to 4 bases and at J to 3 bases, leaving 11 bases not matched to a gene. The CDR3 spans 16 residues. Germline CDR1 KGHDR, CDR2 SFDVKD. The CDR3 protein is CATSDFDRVENYEQYV. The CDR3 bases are TGTGCCACCAGTGACTTCGACAGGGTGGAAAACTACGAGCAGTACGTC.

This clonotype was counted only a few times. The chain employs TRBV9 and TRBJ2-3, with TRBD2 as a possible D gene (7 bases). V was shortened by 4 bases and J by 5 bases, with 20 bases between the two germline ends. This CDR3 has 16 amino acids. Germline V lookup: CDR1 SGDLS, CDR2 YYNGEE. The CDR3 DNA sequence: TGTGCCAGCAGCCCCATGGAGGGGGGGCCGGGAGATACGCAGTATTTT. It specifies CASSPMEGGPGDTQYF.

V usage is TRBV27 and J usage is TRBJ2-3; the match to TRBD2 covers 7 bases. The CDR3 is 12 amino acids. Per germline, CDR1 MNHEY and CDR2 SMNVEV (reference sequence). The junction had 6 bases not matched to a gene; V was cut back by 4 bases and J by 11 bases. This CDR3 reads CASSSPAGRQYF. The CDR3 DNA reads TGTGCCAGCAGTTCACCAGCGGGACGGCAGTATTTT.

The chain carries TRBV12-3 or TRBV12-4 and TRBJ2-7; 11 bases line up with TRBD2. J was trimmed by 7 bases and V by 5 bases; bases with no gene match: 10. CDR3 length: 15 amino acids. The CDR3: CASSPTLAGVREQYF. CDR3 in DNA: TGTGCCAGCAGTCCGACACTAGCGGGAGTGAGGGAGCAGTACTTC.

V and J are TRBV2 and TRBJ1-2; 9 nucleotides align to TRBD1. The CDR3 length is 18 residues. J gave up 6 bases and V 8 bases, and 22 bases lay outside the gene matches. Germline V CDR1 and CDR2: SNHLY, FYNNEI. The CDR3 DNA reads TGTGCCAGCCGACTACGATCATCGCCGGGACAGGGCTTACATGGCTACACCTTC. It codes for CASRLRSSPGQGLHGYTF.